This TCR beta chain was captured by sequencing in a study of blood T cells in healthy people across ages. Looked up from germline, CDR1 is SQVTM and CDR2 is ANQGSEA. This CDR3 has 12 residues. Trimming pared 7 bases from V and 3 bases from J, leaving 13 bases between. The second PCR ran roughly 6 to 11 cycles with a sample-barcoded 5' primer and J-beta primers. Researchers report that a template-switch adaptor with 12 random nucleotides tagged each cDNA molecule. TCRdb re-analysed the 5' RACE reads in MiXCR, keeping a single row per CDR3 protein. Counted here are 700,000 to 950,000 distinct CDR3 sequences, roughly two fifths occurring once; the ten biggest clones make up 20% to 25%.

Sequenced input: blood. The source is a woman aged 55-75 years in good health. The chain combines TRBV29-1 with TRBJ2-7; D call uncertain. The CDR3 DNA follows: TGCAGCGGGCGAAAGGAAGGCTACGAGCAGTACTTC. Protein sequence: CSGRKEGYEQYF.